The rows below give T cell receptor beta chains drawn from one sample of a study of long-term antiretroviral therapy in people with HIV. The method was immunoSEQ multiplex PCR; TCRdb's version includes in-frame clones alone and lacks a portion of them. The profile shows 24,000 or so clones, 90% to 95% of them singletons. Sequencing was performed on unsorted PBMCs, taken less than 5 years after starting antiretroviral therapy. The receptor source for this set is a woman between 45 and 60 years old with HIV. Both conserved end residues are part of each CDR3. Each record gives: J gene, clone size, V gene, D gene, CDR3 protein, CDR3 DNA. The D gene is left open where the match is weak. Clone size is not always given. Where it is, it says once, few, many or a class for expanded clones.

J: TRBJ2-7; size: NA; V: TRBV7-2; D: NA; CDR3: CASSLVVTVNEQYF; DNA: TGTGCCAGCAGCTTAGTTGTGACAGTCAACGAGCAGTACTTC
J: TRBJ2-2; size: NA; V: TRBV5-1; D: TRBD2; CDR3: CASSLRGLAGTGELFF; DNA: TGCGCCAGCAGCTTGAGGGGACTAGCGGGGACCGGGGAGCTGTTTTTT
J: TRBJ1-2; size: NA; V: TRBV5-1; D: NA; CDR3: CASSSQGDYGYTF; DNA: TGCGCCAGCAGCTCACAGGGTGACTATGGCTACACCTTC
J: TRBJ1-1; size: NA; V: TRBV28; D: TRBD1; CDR3: CASSRQGAAFF; DNA: TGTGCCAGCAGTAGACAGGGGGCGGCTTTCTTT
J: TRBJ2-1; size: NA; V: TRBV27; D: NA; CDR3: CASSSPSAGSNEQFF; DNA: TGTGCCAGCAGTAGCCCCTCAGCAGGGAGCAATGAGCAGTTCTTC
J: TRBJ2-3; size: NA; V: TRBV29-1; D: TRBD2; CDR3: CSVAHVKSGRFIVDTQYF; DNA: TGCAGCGTTGCCCATGTGAAAAGCGGGAGATTTATAGTAGATACGCAGTATTTT
J: TRBJ2-3; size: few; V: TRBV4-3; D: TRBD2; CDR3: CASSQDGTSVTDTQYF; DNA: TGCGCCAGCAGCCAAGATGGGACTAGCGTAACAGATACGCAGTATTTT
J: TRBJ1-5; size: NA; V: TRBV6-5; D: NA; CDR3: CASSPDRNQPQHF; DNA: TGTGCCAGCAGTCCAGACAGAAATCAGCCCCAGCATTTT
J: TRBJ2-3; size: NA; V: TRBV5-6; D: NA; CDR3: CASSLRNVGFTDTQYF; DNA: TGTGCCAGCAGCCTCCGTAACGTAGGCTTCACAGATACGCAGTATTTT
J: TRBJ2-1; size: NA; V: TRBV5-6; D: TRBD2; CDR3: CASSFGPGGEQFF; DNA: TGTGCCAGCAGCTTTGGTCCGGGGGGGGAGCAGTTCTTC
J: TRBJ1-4; size: NA; V: TRBV11-2; D: TRBD1; CDR3: CASSLAGQGTTNEKLFF; DNA: TGTGCCAGCAGCTTAGCCGGACAGGGGACAACTAATGAAAAACTGTTTTTT
J: TRBJ2-7; size: NA; V: TRBV5-1; D: NA; CDR3: CASSLVGGGIYEQYF; DNA: TGCGCCAGCAGCTTGGTCGGAGGAGGGATATACGAGCAGTACTTC
J: TRBJ2-5; size: NA; V: TRBV6-1; D: NA; CDR3: CASSEGMIMGAGEQYF; DNA: TGTGCCAGCAGTGAAGGGATGATTATGGGGGCGGGAGAGCAGTACTTC
J: TRBJ2-5; size: NA; V: TRBV19; D: TRBD2; CDR3: CASSTGLAGETQYF; DNA: TGTGCCAGTAGTACGGGACTAGCGGGAGAGACCCAGTACTTC
J: TRBJ2-2; size: NA; V: TRBV10-3; D: NA; CDR3: CAISVNSNTGELFF; DNA: TGTGCCATCAGTGTTAACTCGAACACCGGGGAGCTGTTTTTT
J: TRBJ2-7; size: NA; V: TRBV18; D: NA; CDR3: CASSPNSRSSYEQYF; DNA: TGTGCCAGCTCACCAAACAGTCGGAGCTCCTACGAGCAGTACTTC
J: TRBJ2-5; size: once; V: TRBV10-3; D: NA; CDR3: CAISDGEETQYF; DNA: TGTGCCATCAGTGACGGAGAAGAGACCCAGTACTTC
J: TRBJ1-2; size: NA; V: TRBV19; D: TRBD1; CDR3: CARGQGSDGYTF; DNA: TGTGCCAGAGGACAGGGGTCGGATGGCTACACCTTC
J: TRBJ1-5; size: NA; V: TRBV4-3; D: NA; CDR3: CASSQDTVNQPQHF; DNA: TGCGCCAGCAGCCAAGACACAGTGAATCAGCCCCAGCATTTT
J: TRBJ2-3; size: NA; V: TRBV27; D: NA; CDR3: CASRVADADTQYF; DNA: TGTGCCAGCAGGGTAGCTGACGCAGATACGCAGTATTTT
J: TRBJ1-3; size: NA; V: TRBV7-9; D: NA; CDR3: CASSPVSGNTIYF; DNA: TGTGCCAGCAGTCCAGTCTCTGGAAACACCATATATTTT
J: TRBJ2-1; size: once; V: TRBV5-1; D: TRBD2; CDR3: CASSLVSGTSGYNEQFF; DNA: TGCGCCAGCAGCTTGGTCTCCGGGACTAGCGGATACAATGAGCAGTTCTTC
J: TRBJ2-2; size: NA; V: TRBV7-2; D: TRBD1; CDR3: CASSRTGGTTGELFF; DNA: TGTGCCAGCAGCCGGACAGGGGGGACCACCGGGGAGCTGTTTTTT
J: TRBJ2-5; size: once; V: TRBV6-1; D: TRBD2; CDR3: CASSVVPPPVAGGKETQYF; DNA: TGTGCCAGCAGTGTTGTCCCCCCGCCAGTAGCGGGAGGAAAAGAGACCCAGTACTTC